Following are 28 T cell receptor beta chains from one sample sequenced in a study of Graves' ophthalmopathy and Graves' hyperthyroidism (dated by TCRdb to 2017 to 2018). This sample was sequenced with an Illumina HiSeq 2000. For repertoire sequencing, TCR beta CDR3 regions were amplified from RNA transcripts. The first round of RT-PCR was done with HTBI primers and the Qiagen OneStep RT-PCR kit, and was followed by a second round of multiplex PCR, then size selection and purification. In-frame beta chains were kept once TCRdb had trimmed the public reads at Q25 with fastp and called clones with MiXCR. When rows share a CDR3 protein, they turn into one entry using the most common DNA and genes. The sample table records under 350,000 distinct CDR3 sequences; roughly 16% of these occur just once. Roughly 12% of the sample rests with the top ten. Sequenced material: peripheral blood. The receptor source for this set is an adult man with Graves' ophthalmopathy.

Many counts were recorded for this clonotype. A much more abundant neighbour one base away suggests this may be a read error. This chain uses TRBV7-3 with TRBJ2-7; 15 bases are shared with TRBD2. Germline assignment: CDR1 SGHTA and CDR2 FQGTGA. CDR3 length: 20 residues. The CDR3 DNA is TGTGCCAGCAGCTTCTCGTTGTGGTCAGGACTAGCGGGGGGGTCCTACGAGCAGCACTTC. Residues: CASSFSLWSGLAGGSYEQHF.

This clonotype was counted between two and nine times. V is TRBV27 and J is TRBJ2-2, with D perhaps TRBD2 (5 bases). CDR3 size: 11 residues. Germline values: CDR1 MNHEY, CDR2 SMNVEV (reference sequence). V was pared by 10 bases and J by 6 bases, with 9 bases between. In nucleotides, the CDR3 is TGTGCCACCTCGGGGTCCGGGGAGCTGTTTTTT. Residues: CATSGSGELFF.

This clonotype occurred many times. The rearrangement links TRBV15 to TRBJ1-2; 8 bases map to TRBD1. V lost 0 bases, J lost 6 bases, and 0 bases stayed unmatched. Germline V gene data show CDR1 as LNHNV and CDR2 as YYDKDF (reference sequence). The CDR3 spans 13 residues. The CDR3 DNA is TGTGCCACCAGCAGAGACAGGGGGCATGGCTACACCTTC. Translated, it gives CATSRDRGHGYTF.

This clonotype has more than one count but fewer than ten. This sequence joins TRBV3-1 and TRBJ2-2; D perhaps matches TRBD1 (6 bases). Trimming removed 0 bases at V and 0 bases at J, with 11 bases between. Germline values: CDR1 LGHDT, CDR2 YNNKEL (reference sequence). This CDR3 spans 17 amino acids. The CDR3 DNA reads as TGTGCCAGCAGCCAAGATCCGGACAGAGCGAACACCGGGGAGCTGTTTTTT. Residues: CASSQDPDRANTGELFF.

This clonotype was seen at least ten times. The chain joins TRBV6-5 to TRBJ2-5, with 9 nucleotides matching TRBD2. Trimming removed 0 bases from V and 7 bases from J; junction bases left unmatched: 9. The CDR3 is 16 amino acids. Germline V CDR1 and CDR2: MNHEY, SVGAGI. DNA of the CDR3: TGTGCCAGCAGTTACTCGGGCGGGAGGGCGTCAGCGACCCAGTACTTC. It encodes CASSYSGGRASATQYF.

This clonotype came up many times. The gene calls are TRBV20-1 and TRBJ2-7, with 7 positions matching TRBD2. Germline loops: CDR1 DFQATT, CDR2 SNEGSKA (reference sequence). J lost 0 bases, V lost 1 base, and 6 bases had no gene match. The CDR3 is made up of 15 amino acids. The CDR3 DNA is TGCAGTGCTAGAGGAGGAGCGGGGCTCTCCTACGAGCAGTACTTC. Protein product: CSARGGAGLSYEQYF.

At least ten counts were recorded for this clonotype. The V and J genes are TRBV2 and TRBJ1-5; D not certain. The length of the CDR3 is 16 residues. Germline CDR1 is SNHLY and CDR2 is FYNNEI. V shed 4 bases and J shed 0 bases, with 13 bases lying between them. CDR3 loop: CASSVSGQNSNQPQHF. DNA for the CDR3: TGTGCCAGCAGTGTTTCGGGTCAGAATAGCAATCAGCCCCAGCATTTT.

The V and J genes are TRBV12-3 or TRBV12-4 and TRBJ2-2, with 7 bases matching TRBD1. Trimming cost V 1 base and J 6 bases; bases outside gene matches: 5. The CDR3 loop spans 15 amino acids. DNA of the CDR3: TGTGCCAGCAGTTTAGTCAACAGGGGAGCCGGGGAGCTGTTTTTT. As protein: CASSLVNRGAGELFF.

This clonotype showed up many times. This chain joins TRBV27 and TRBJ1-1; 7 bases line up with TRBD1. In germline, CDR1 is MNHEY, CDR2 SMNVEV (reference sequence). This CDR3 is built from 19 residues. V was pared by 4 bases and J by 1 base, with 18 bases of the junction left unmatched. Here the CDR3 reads CASSSPIKTGNVGNTEAFF. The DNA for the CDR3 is TGTGCCAGCAGTTCACCGATCAAGACAGGGAATGTGGGGAACACTGAAGCTTTCTTT.

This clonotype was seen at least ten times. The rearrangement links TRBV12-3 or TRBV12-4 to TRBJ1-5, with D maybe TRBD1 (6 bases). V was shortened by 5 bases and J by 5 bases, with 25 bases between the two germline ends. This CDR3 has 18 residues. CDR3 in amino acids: CASSPSLGGGQSDQPQHF. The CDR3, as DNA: TGTGCCAGCAGTCCATCCTTGGGGGGCGGACAGAGCGATCAGCCCCAGCATTTT.

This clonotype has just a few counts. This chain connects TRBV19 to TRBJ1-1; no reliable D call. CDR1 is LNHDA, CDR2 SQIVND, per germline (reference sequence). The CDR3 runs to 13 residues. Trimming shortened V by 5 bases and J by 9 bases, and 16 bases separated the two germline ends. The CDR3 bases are TGTGCCAGTAGTCCCGGACGGCAAAGTAAAGCTTTCTTT. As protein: CASSPGRQSKAFF.

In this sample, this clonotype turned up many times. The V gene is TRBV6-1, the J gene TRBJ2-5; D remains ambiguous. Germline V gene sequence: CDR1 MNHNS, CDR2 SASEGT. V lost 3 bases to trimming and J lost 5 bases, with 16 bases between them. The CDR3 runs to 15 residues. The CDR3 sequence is CASSDGKGSWETQYF. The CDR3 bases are TGTGCCAGCAGTGATGGCAAGGGCTCGTGGGAGACCCAGTACTTC.

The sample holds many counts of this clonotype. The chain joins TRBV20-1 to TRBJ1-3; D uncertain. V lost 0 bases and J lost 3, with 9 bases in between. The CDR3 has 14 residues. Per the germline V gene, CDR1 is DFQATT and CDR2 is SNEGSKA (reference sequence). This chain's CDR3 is CSARDVGYGNTIYF. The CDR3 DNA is TGCAGTGCTAGAGATGTGGGGTATGGAAACACCATATATTTT.

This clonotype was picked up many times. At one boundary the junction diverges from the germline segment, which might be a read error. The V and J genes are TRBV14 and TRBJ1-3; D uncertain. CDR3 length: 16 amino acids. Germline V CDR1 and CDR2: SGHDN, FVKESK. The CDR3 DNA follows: TGTGCCAGCAGTCAAGTCGGGCAGCTCTCTGGAAACACCATATATTTT. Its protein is CASSQVGQLSGNTIYF.

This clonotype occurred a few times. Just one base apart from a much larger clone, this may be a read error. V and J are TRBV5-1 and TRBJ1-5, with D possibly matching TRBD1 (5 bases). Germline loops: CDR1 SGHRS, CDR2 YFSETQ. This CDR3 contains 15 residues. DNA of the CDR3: TGCATCAGCAGCTTGAGTGGAGGTCAGGGATCCCCCCAGCATTTT. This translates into CISSLSGGQGSPQHF.

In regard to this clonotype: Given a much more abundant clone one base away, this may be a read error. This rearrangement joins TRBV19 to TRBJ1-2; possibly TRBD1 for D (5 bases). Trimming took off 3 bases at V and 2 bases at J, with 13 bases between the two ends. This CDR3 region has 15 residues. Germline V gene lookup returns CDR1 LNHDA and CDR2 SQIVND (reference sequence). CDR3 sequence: CASSMDGAANYGYTF. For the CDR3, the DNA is TGTGCCAGTAGTATGGATGGGGCGGCCAACTATGGCTACACCTTC. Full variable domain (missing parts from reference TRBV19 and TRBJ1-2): DGGITQSPKYLFRKEGQNVTLSCEQNLNHDAMYWYRQDPGQGLRLIYYSQIVNDFQKGDIAEGYSVSREKKESFPLTVTSAQKNPTAFYLCASSMDGAANYGYTFGSGTRLTVV.

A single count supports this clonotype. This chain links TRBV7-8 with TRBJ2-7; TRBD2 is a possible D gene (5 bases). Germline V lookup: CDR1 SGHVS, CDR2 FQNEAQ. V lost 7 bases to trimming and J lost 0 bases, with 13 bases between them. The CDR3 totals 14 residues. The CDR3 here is CASNPGSLSYEQYF. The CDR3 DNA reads TGTGCCAGCAACCCGGGGAGCCTCTCCTACGAGCAGTACTTC.

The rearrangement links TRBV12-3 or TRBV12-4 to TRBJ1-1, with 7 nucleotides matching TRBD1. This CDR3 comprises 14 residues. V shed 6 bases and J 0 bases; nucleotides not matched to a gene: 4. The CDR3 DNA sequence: TGTGCCAGCAGCCGAGGGGGCCTGAACACTGAAGCTTTCTTT. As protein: CASSRGGLNTEAFF.

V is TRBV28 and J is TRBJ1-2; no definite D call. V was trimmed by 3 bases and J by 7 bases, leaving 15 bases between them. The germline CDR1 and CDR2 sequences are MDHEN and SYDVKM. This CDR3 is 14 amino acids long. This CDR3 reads CASSFSLDVRGYTF. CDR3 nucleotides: TGTGCCAGCAGTTTTTCTCTCGATGTGCGTGGCTACACCTTC.

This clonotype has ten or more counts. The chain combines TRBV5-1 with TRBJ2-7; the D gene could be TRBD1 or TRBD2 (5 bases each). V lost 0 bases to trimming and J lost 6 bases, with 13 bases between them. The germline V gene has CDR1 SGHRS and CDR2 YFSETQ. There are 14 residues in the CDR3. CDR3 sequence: CASSLGVGPSEQYF. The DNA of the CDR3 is TGCGCCAGCAGCTTGGGAGTGGGACCCAGCGAGCAGTACTTC.

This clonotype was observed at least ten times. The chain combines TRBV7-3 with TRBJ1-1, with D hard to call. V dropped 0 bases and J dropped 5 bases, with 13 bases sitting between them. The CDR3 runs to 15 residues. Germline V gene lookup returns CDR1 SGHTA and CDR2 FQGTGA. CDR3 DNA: TGTGCCAGCAGCTTAACTTGGGCCCCCCCGACTGAAGCTTTCTTT. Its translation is CASSLTWAPPTEAFF.

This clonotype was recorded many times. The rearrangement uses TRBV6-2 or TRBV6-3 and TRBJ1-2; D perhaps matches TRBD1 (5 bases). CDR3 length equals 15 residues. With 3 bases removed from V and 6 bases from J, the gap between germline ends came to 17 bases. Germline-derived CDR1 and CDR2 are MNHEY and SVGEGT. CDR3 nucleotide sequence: TGTGCCAGCAGTTATTTACAGGTGCACATGGATGGCTACACCTTC. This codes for CASSYLQVHMDGYTF.

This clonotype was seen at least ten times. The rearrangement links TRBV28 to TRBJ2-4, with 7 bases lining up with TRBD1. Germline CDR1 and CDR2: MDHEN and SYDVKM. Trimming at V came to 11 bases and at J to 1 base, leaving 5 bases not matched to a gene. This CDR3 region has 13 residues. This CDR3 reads CAGSTGAKNIQYF. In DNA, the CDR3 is TGTGCCGGATCGACAGGGGCCAAAAACATTCAGTACTTC.

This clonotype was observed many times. This CDR3 reads CASTQGRRTEAFF. As DNA, the CDR3 is TGTGCCAGCACCCAGGGGCGCCGGACTGAAGCTTTCTTT. V and J are TRBV28 and TRBJ1-1, with a weak D call TRBD1 (6 bases). Germline assignment: CDR1 MDHEN and CDR2 SYDVKM. The CDR3 has 13 residues. Trimming pared 7 bases from V and 5 bases from J, leaving 14 bases between.

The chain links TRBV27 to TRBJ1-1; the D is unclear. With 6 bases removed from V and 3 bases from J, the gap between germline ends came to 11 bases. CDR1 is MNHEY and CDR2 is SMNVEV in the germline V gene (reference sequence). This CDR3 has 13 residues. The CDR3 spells CASRGGSYTEAFF. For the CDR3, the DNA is TGTGCCAGCAGGGGCGGGTCCTACACTGAAGCTTTCTTT.

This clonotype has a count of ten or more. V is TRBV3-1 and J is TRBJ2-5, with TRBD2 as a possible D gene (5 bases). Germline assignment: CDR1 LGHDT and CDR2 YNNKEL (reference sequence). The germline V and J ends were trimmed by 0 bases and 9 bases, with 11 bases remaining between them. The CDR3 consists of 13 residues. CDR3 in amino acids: CASSQDPVASQYF. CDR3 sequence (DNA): TGTGCCAGCAGCCAAGATCCTGTAGCGTCCCAGTACTTC.

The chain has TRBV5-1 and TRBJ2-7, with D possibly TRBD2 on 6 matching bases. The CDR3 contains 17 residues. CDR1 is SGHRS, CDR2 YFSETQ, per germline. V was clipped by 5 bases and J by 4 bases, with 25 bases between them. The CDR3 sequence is CASSSLGVSGVWYEQYF. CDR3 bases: TGCGCCAGCAGTTCCCTCGGGGTCTCGGGGGTATGGTACGAGCAGTACTTC.

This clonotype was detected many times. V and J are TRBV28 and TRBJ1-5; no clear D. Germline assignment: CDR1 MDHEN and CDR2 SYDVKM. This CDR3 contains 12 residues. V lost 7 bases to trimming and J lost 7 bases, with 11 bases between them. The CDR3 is CASTTNMQPQHF. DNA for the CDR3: TGTGCCAGCACCACAAATATGCAGCCCCAGCATTTT.